The 19 T cell receptor beta chains below come from one sample, sequenced in a study of shared clonotypes between healthy human individuals. The assay was immunoSEQ multiplex PCR, and TCRdb's table has in-frame clones only and misses some. The sample has some 2,100,000 clones, approximately 94% seen once; the top ten hold 0.1% to 0.15%. Sequencing was performed on naive CD4+ T cells sorted from blood. Subset reported: CD45RA+ positively selected. These receptor sequences come from a young man in good health.

This chain connects TRBV2 to TRBJ2-1; TRBD2 matches 9 bases. After removal of 5 bases from V and 2 bases from J, the junction contained 4 bases not matched to a gene. CDR3 length equals 15 residues. CDR1 is SNHLY, CDR2 FYNNEI, per germline. CDR3 DNA: TGTGCCAGCAGTCCTAGGACTAGCGCCTACAATGAGCAGTTCTTC. As protein: CASSPRTSAYNEQFF.

This clone has a single count. The chain carries TRBV7-9 and TRBJ2-1; D perhaps matches TRBD2 (6 bases). The germline V and J ends were trimmed by 1 base and 7 bases, with 11 bases remaining between them. CDR3 length equals 14 residues. In germline, CDR1 is SEHNR, CDR2 FQNEAQ (reference sequence). In nucleotides, the CDR3 is TGTGCCAGCAGCTTAGTCGGGGGTTCGAATGAGCAGTTCTTC. Translating it yields CASSLVGGSNEQFF.

The chain joins TRBV5-4 to TRBJ2-3; possible D gene TRBD2, 6 bases. CDR1 and CDR2 (germline): SGHNT, YYREEE (reference sequence). V was clipped by 6 bases and J by 3 bases, with 20 bases between them. The CDR3 extends over 16 amino acids. The CDR3 DNA reads as TGTGCCAGCACCCTTTGGGTAGCGGAAGGAACAGATACGCAGTATTTT. Amino acid sequence: CASTLWVAEGTDTQYF.

About this clone itself: The same CDR3 is also encoded by other DNA sequences in this sample. The chain links TRBV9 to TRBJ2-5; 9 nucleotides line up with TRBD2. The V and J ends lost 0 bases and 5 bases, in that order; junction bases with no gene match: 8. Germline lookup yields CDR1 SGDLS and CDR2 YYNGEE. The CDR3 covers 16 residues. The DNA for the CDR3 is TGTGCCAGCAGCGTAGACAGCGGGGGGCCCCAGGAGACCCAGTACTTC. Its translation: CASSVDSGGPQETQYF.

The rearrangement joins TRBV7-2 to TRBJ2-2; D is undetermined. With 1 base removed from V and 6 bases from J, the gap between germline ends came to 12 bases. The germline V gene has CDR1 SGHTA and CDR2 FQGNSA. The CDR3 extends over 15 amino acids. The CDR3 reads CASSLGAGSAGELFF. The DNA for the CDR3 is TGTGCCAGCAGCTTAGGGGCTGGGTCCGCCGGGGAGCTGTTTTTT.

The V gene is TRBV7-6, the J gene TRBJ1-2; D remains ambiguous. In germline, CDR1 is SGHVS, CDR2 FNYEAQ. The ends were cut back, 1 base at V and 1 base at J, with 7 bases in the middle. The CDR3 extends over 14 amino acids. The CDR3 loop reads CASSLGAVNYGYTF. The CDR3 bases are TGTGCCAGCAGCTTAGGGGCAGTTAACTATGGCTACACCTTC. Variable domain in full (rest from reference TRBV7-6 and TRBJ1-2): GAGVSQSPRYKVTKRGQDVALRCDPISGHVSLYWYRQALGQGPEFLTYFNYEAQQDKSGLPNDRFSAERPEGSISTLTIQRTEQRDSAMYRCASSLGAVNYGYTFGSGTRLTVV.

The chain uses TRBV6-6 and TRBJ2-3; 8 nucleotides line up with TRBD2. Trimming cost V 2 bases and J 5 bases; bases outside gene matches: 6. Germline values: CDR1 MNHNY, CDR2 SVGAGI (reference sequence). CDR3 length: 15 amino acids. CDR3: CASSYGSSGGDTQYF. CDR3 coding DNA: TGTGCCAGCAGTTACGGGTCGAGCGGGGGAGATACGCAGTATTTT.

The rearrangement uses TRBV2 and TRBJ1-2; 9 positions agree with TRBD1. The germline V gene has CDR1 SNHLY and CDR2 FYNNEI. Trimming removed 6 bases from V and 3 bases from J; junction bases left unmatched: 5. The CDR3 has 14 residues. The CDR3 protein is CASSRDREHYGYTF. The CDR3 DNA reads TGTGCCAGCAGCCGGGACAGGGAACACTATGGCTACACCTTC.

V and J are TRBV6-1 and TRBJ2-1; a weak D match, TRBD1 (6 bases). The germline CDR1 and CDR2 sequences are MNHNS and SASEGT. This CDR3 is 15 amino acids long. Trimming shortened V by 5 bases and J by 5 bases, and 16 bases separated the two germline ends. The CDR3 here is CASSRPGTQNNEQFF. The DNA for the CDR3 is TGTGCCAGCAGTAGACCCGGGACACAGAACAATGAGCAGTTCTTC.

The V call is TRBV6-5, the J call TRBJ1-2; the D is unclear. Trimming stripped 10 bases from V and 4 bases from J, with 19 bases between. The CDR3 consists of 14 residues. Germline V gene lookup returns CDR1 MNHEY and CDR2 SVGAGI. Here the CDR3 DNA reads TGTGCCACCCGCCTGGGCCGCTTTGGCTATGGCTACACCTTC. It encodes CATRLGRFGYGYTF.

The chain employs TRBV28 and TRBJ1-6, with TRBD1 matching 7 bases. Germline CDR1 MDHEN, CDR2 SYDVKM. This CDR3 is built from 14 residues. V gave up 3 bases and J gave up 9 bases; unmatched junction bases: 5. CDR3 in DNA: TGTGCCAGCAGTTTTGACAGGGAGAGTTCACCCCTCCACTTT. This codes for CASSFDRESSPLHF.

The V call is TRBV7-9, the J call TRBJ1-4; D unclear. V lost 3 bases and J lost 8, with 22 bases in between. Germline V gene sequence: CDR1 SEHNR, CDR2 FQNEAQ (reference sequence). The CDR3 consists of 17 residues. The CDR3 region is CASSLDFRDRGGEKLFF. For the CDR3, the DNA is TGTGCCAGCAGCTTGGATTTCCGGGATCGTGGAGGCGAAAAACTGTTTTTT.

This CDR3 is CASWIQEPGEQYF. CDR3 nucleotide sequence: TGTGCCAGCTGGATCCAGGAGCCGGGGGAGCAGTACTTC. V and J are TRBV6-1 and TRBJ2-7; tentatively, D is TRBD2 (5 bases). This CDR3 contains 13 residues. Germline loops: CDR1 MNHNS, CDR2 SASEGT. The ends were cut back, 8 bases at V and 7 bases at J, with 18 bases in the middle.

This chain joins TRBV5-1 and TRBJ2-3; 13 bases fit TRBD2. Germline V gene lookup returns CDR1 SGHRS and CDR2 YFSETQ. V was clipped by 4 bases and J by 4 bases; unmatched bases: 9. The CDR3 contains 17 residues. CDR3 nucleotide sequence: TGCGCCAGCAGCCGTTCGACTAGCGGGGGGCCGGCAGATACGCAGTATTTT. This codes for CASSRSTSGGPADTQYF.

The rearrangement joins TRBV11-2 to TRBJ1-5; D is uncertain. The CDR3 is 18 amino acids. Per the germline V gene, CDR1 is SGHAT and CDR2 is FQNNGV. Trimming stripped 8 bases from V and 7 bases from J, with 30 bases between. The CDR3 is CASPSPGRIELVSQPQHF. The CDR3 bases are TGTGCCAGCCCAAGTCCCGGCCGAATTGAGTTGGTTTCCCAGCCCCAGCATTTT.

The rearrangement uses TRBV4-1 and TRBJ1-4; a possible D gene is TRBD1 (6 bases). V dropped 4 bases and J dropped 8 bases, with 14 bases sitting between them. This CDR3 region has 14 residues. The germline V gene has CDR1 MGHRA and CDR2 YSYEKL. The CDR3 nucleotides are TGCGCCAGCAGCCTACAGGGTTTAGGAGAAAAACTGTTTTTT. Protein: CASSLQGLGEKLFF.

This clone was counted once. Other DNA variants within this sample encode the same CDR3. The genes are TRBV11-3 and TRBJ1-3; D remains unclear. Germline CDR1 SGHNT, CDR2 YENEEA. Trimming took 1 base from V and 4 from J, leaving 5 bases between them. The CDR3 sequence is 13 residues long. The CDR3 nucleotides read TGTGCCAGCAGCTTAGGGCCCGGAAACACCATATATTTT. Protein: CASSLGPGNTIYF. Drawing the rest from reference TRBV11-3 and TRBJ1-3, the complete variable domain is EAGVVQSPRYKIIEKKQPVAFWCNPISGHNTLYWYLQNLGQGPELLIRYENEEAVDDSQLPKDRFSAERLKGVDSTLKIQPAELGDSAVYLCASSLGPGNTIYFGEGSWLTVV.

This clone showed up just once. The chain recombines TRBV5-1 with TRBJ2-5; a possible D gene is TRBD2 (5 bases). CDR3 length equals 14 residues. Germline V CDR1 and CDR2: SGHRS, YFSETQ. V was pared by 0 bases and J by 10 bases, with 16 bases between. The CDR3 spells CASSLASGLGFQYF. CDR3 nucleotides: TGCGCCAGCAGCTTGGCGTCTGGACTGGGGTTCCAGTACTTC.

The rearrangement joins TRBV4-1 to TRBJ1-1; D uncertain. V dropped 4 bases and J dropped 0 bases, with 3 bases sitting between them. Looked up from germline, CDR1 is MGHRA and CDR2 is YSYEKL. This CDR3 spans 12 amino acids. The CDR3 coding sequence is TGCGCCAGCAGCCGCTTGAACACTGAAGCTTTCTTT. Translation gives CASSRLNTEAFF.